Below are 23 T cell receptor beta chains sequenced from a single sample in a study of blood T cell repertoires in COVID-19. This table comes from immunoSEQ multiplex PCR, and its TCRdb copy is limited to in-frame clones, with some not included. This table holds roughly 160,000 clones, about 85% found once. Sequenced: peripheral blood. The receptors come from a man aged 40-49 years with acute or convalescent COVID-19.

The chain couples TRBV27 to TRBJ2-1; the D gene is possibly TRBD1 (6 bases). V was pared by 3 bases and J by 4 bases, with 7 bases between. This CDR3 spans 13 amino acids. Germline V lookup: CDR1 MNHEY, CDR2 SMNVEV (reference sequence). CDR3 nucleotides: TGTGCCAGCAGTTTGGACAGATACAATGAGCAGTTCTTC. Its translation is CASSLDRYNEQFF.

The gene calls are TRBV3-1 (or the pseudogene TRBV3-2) and TRBJ2-4; D perhaps matches TRBD2 (5 bases). Germline-derived CDR1 and CDR2 are LGHDT and YNNKEL (reference sequence). With 1 base removed from V and 7 bases from J, the gap between germline ends came to 8 bases. This CDR3 contains 13 residues. The CDR3 nucleotides read TGTGCCAGCAGCCAAGGGTGGGAGAACATTCAGTACTTC. Translating it yields CASSQGWENIQYF.

The chain links TRBV12-3 or TRBV12-4 to TRBJ1-1; unclear D gene. V shed 4 bases and J shed 12 bases, with 12 bases lying between them. This CDR3 region has 11 residues. CDR3 sequence: CASSYERLTFF. CDR3 sequence (DNA): TGTGCCAGCAGTTACGAGAGGTTAACTTTCTTT.

The chain employs TRBV5-4 and TRBJ2-3; D gene ambiguous. Trimming pared 4 bases from V and 0 bases from J, leaving 3 bases between. CDR3 size: 12 residues. Looked up from germline, CDR1 is SGHNT and CDR2 is YYREEE (reference sequence). CDR3: CASSTSTDTQYF. CDR3 nucleotides: TGTGCCAGCAGCACTAGCACAGATACGCAGTATTTT.

CDR3 sequence (DNA): TGCGCCAGCAGCCCTTCGACCGGGGCCAAAAACATTCAGTACTTC. Its translation is CASSPSTGAKNIQYF. The J gene is TRBJ2-4, the V gene TRBV5-1; D remains ambiguous. Germline V gene lookup returns CDR1 SGHRS and CDR2 YFSETQ. The ends were cut back, 4 bases at V and 1 base at J, with 12 bases in the middle. The CDR3 loop spans 15 amino acids.

The rearrangement joins TRBV11-2 to TRBJ1-1; D is ambiguous. CDR3 length: 15 residues. Per germline, CDR1 SGHAT and CDR2 FQNNGV. Trimming shortened V by 1 base and J by 0 bases, and 9 bases separated the two germline ends. The DNA of the CDR3 is TGTGCCAGCAGCTTAGGGTCTAACTTGAACACTGAAGCTTTCTTT. It translates to CASSLGSNLNTEAFF.

This sequence joins TRBV3-1 (or the pseudogene TRBV3-2) and TRBJ2-3; perhaps TRBD2 as D (6 bases). V was pared by 1 base and J by 8 bases, with 7 bases between. Germline lookup yields CDR1 LGHDT and CDR2 YNNKEL (reference sequence). The CDR3 contains 12 residues. CDR3 in amino acids: CASSQAEGTQYF. The CDR3, as DNA: TGTGCCAGCAGCCAAGCGGAGGGTACGCAGTATTTT.

The chain is built from TRBV28 and TRBJ1-1, with 7 bases that match TRBD1. The V and J ends lost 6 bases and 1 base, in that order; junction bases with no gene match: 11. The CDR3 covers 16 residues. CDR1 and CDR2 (germline): MDHEN, SYDVKM. The CDR3 loop is CASRLPSDRENTEAFF. The CDR3 DNA reads as TGTGCCAGCAGGTTACCGTCCGACAGGGAGAACACTGAAGCTTTCTTT.

The chain couples TRBV28 to TRBJ1-2; 7 nucleotides match TRBD1. CDR1 and CDR2 from the germline V gene are MDHEN and SYDVKM. J gave up 5 bases and V 4 bases, and 7 bases lay outside the gene matches. The CDR3 length is 14 residues. CDR3 residues: CASSSGTVTYGYTF. CDR3 bases: TGTGCCAGCAGTTCCGGGACAGTCACATATGGCTACACCTTC.

This chain uses TRBV14 with TRBJ2-7; D gene unclear. Germline V lookup: CDR1 SGHDN, CDR2 FVKESK. There are 13 residues in the CDR3. The germline V and J ends were trimmed by 4 bases and 2 bases, with 9 bases remaining between them. CDR3 DNA: TGTGCCAGCAGCCCCCGACTGGCCTACGAGCAGTACTTC. This translates into CASSPRLAYEQYF. Full variable domain (missing parts from reference TRBV14 and TRBJ2-7): EAGVTQFPSHSVIEKGQTVTLRCDPISGHDNLYWYRRVMGKEIKFLLHFVKESKQDESGMPNNRFLAERTGGTYSTLKVQPAELEDSGVYFCASSPRLAYEQYFGPGTRLTVT.

The rearrangement joins TRBV18 to TRBJ1-6, with unresolved D. V gave up 5 bases and J gave up 7 bases, with 9 bases separating them. Germline values: CDR1 KGHSH, CDR2 LQKENI. The CDR3 has 13 residues. The CDR3 DNA is TGTGCCAGCTCAACAAGCGGAAATTCACCCCTCCACTTT. It specifies CASSTSGNSPLHF.

The V gene is TRBV9, the J gene TRBJ2-7, with D unclear. The CDR3 runs 14 residues. Trimming took 0 bases from V and 2 from J, leaving 9 bases between them. Germline V gene lookup returns CDR1 SGDLS and CDR2 YYNGEE. The CDR3 loop reads CASSVDYGAYEQYF. CDR3 coding DNA: TGTGCCAGCAGCGTAGACTATGGAGCCTACGAGCAGTACTTC. Full variable domain (remainder filled in from reference TRBV9 and TRBJ2-7): DSGVTQTPKHLITATGQRVTLRCSPRSGDLSVYWYQQSLDQGLQFLIQYYNGEERAKGNILERFSAQQFPDLHSELNLSSLELGDSALYFCASSVDYGAYEQYFGPGTRLTVT.

This clone was found once. The rearrangement uses TRBV6-5 and TRBJ1-1, with TRBD1 matching over 8 bases. The CDR3 has 15 amino acids. Germline trimming cut 3 bases from V and 0 bases from J; bases unmatched to any gene: 3. Per germline, CDR1 MNHEY and CDR2 SVGAGI. The CDR3 spells CASSYDRGLNTEAFF. CDR3 nucleotides: TGTGCCAGCAGTTATGACAGGGGCCTGAACACTGAAGCTTTCTTT.

V is TRBV2 and J is TRBJ2-1; 8 bases fit TRBD1. Germline CDR1 SNHLY, CDR2 FYNNEI. This CDR3 contains 15 residues. With 5 bases clipped from V and 6 bases from J, the junction kept 9 bases outside the gene matches. For the CDR3, the DNA is TGTGCCAGCAGTACCATTGACAGGGGTTTCAATGAGCAGTTCTTC. The encoded protein is CASSTIDRGFNEQFF.

The chain recombines TRBV10-3 with TRBJ2-7; D uncertain. CDR3 length: 12 residues. Germline V gene data show CDR1 as ENHRY and CDR2 as SYGVKD. Trimming shortened V by 2 bases and J by 3 bases, and 5 bases separated the two germline ends. CDR3 DNA: TGTGCCATCAGTGAGAACAACTACGAGCAGTACTTC. Its protein is CAISENNYEQYF.

The J gene is TRBJ2-1, the V gene TRBV4-1, with 10 bases aligning to TRBD2. This CDR3 is built from 17 residues. The germline V gene has CDR1 MGHRA and CDR2 YSYEKL. Losses at the gene ends were 2 bases for V and 0 bases for J; bases not matched to a gene: 4. DNA of the CDR3: TGCGCCAGCAGCCAACCTAGCGGGGGCAGCTCCTACAATGAGCAGTTCTTC. It yields the protein CASSQPSGGSSYNEQFF.

On this clone: Other DNA variants within this sample encode the same CDR3. This chain links TRBV18 with TRBJ2-1, with D perhaps TRBD2 (6 bases). Deletions cut 1 base from V and 5 bases from J, with 6 bases between. The germline V gene encodes CDR1 KGHSH and CDR2 LQKENI. The CDR3 has 13 residues. CDR3 DNA sequence: TGTGCCAGCTCACCACGGGGGGACAATGAGCAGTTCTTC. The encoded protein is CASSPRGDNEQFF.

This clone has just one count. The V gene is TRBV6-6, the J gene TRBJ1-6, with a tentative D call TRBD1 (6 bases). The CDR3 runs 17 residues. Germline values: CDR1 MNHNY, CDR2 SVGAGI (reference sequence). Trimming shortened V by 5 bases and J by 4 bases, and 18 bases separated the two germline ends. The CDR3 region is CASSPRTPGVYNSPLHF. As DNA, the CDR3 is TGTGCCAGCAGTCCTCGTACCCCAGGGGTATATAATTCACCCCTCCACTTT.

This clone was picked up a small number of times. The chain employs TRBV7-9 and TRBJ1-4; D remains ambiguous. This CDR3 has 16 amino acids. CDR1 is SEHNR and CDR2 is FQNEAQ in the germline V gene (reference sequence). With 1 base removed from V and 0 bases from J, the gap between germline ends came to 9 bases. CDR3 region: CASSLVSGSTNEKLFF. CDR3 nucleotide sequence: TGTGCCAGCAGCTTAGTATCAGGCTCAACTAATGAAAAACTGTTTTTT.

This chain joins TRBV13 and TRBJ2-3; TRBD1 matches 11 bases. The CDR3 runs 16 residues. J lost 5 bases, V lost 5 bases, and 9 bases had no gene match. CDR1 is PRHDT, CDR2 FYEKMQ, per germline (reference sequence). The CDR3 DNA reads as TGTGCCAGCAGCGCCTCCCCGGGACAGGGGGGAGATACGCAGTATTTT. The encoded protein is CASSASPGQGGDTQYF.

The V gene is TRBV25-1, the J gene TRBJ2-5; 7 positions agree with TRBD1. V was clipped by 3 bases and J by 5 bases; unmatched bases: 6. Per the germline V gene, CDR1 is MGHDK and CDR2 is SYGVNS. This CDR3 contains 14 residues. CDR3 sequence (DNA): TGTGCCAGCAGTGAGCCGACAGGGCAGGAGACCCAGTACTTC. It codes for CASSEPTGQETQYF.

The V and J genes are TRBV6-6 and TRBJ1-2, with TRBD1 matching over 9 bases. The germline V gene has CDR1 MNHNY and CDR2 SVGAGI (reference sequence). V gave up 10 bases and J gave up 4 bases; unmatched junction bases: 13. CDR3 length: 15 amino acids. Here the CDR3 reads CATTKAGDRVYGYTF. As DNA, the CDR3 is TGTGCCACTACAAAGGCGGGGGACAGGGTCTATGGCTACACCTTC.

This chain uses TRBV27 with TRBJ2-7, with D perhaps TRBD2 (6 bases). This CDR3 spans 15 amino acids. The germline V and J ends were trimmed by 4 bases and 4 bases, with 17 bases remaining between them. Looked up from germline, CDR1 is MNHEY and CDR2 is SMNVEV (reference sequence). The CDR3 region is CASSSGRGLGYEQYF. The CDR3 DNA reads as TGTGCCAGCAGTTCCGGACGGGGACTCGGGTACGAGCAGTACTTC.